The 20 T cell receptor beta chains listed next were all sequenced from one sample in a study of shared clonotypes between healthy human individuals (TCRdb year 2020). CD8 naive samples were obtained by positive selection for CCR7 among CD45RO-negative cells, yielding a CD45RA+CCR7+ population from which TemRA cells were excluded. The method was the immunoSEQ multiplex PCR assay. This immuneACCESS table, as held by TCRdb, lists in-frame sequences with V and J called but not all clones. Of the missing ones, under half trace to an unresolved V gene in checked studies; the others have no known cause. Here the sample has around 560,000 clones; 90% to 95% occur a single time. The ten top clones hold over 0.095% of the sample. Sequencing was done on a sample of naive CD8+ T cells sorted from blood. The cell subset or site tag for this specimen amounts to: CD45RA+CCR7+. The receptors here all came from a woman aged 25-40 years in good health.

This chain uses TRBV10-2 with TRBJ2-7, with 9 nucleotides matching TRBD1. The CDR3 runs to 13 residues. Germline V gene sequence: CDR1 WSHSY, CDR2 SAAADI. Trimming at V came to 8 bases and at J to 7 bases, leaving 9 bases not matched to a gene. The CDR3 DNA reads TGCGCCAGCGGACCGGGACAGGGATTTGAGCAGTACTTC. This translates into CASGPGQGFEQYF.

The gene calls are TRBV4-1 and TRBJ2-7; 10 nucleotides align to TRBD1. Germline V gives CDR1 MGHRA, CDR2 YSYEKL. V dropped 1 base and J dropped 3; count of bases not matched to a gene: 3. The CDR3 contains 15 residues. The CDR3 spells CASSQGDRGYYEQYF. The DNA for the CDR3 is TGCGCCAGCAGCCAAGGGGACAGGGGATACTACGAGCAGTACTTC.

Concerning this clone itself: The sample holds other DNA sequences that translate to the same CDR3. The rearrangement uses TRBV27 and TRBJ1-5; the D gene is possibly TRBD1 (6 bases). Per germline, CDR1 MNHEY and CDR2 SMNVEV (reference sequence). V was pared by 7 bases and J by 4 bases, with 8 bases between. This CDR3 spans 12 amino acids. CDR3 protein: CASTTGNQPQHF. In DNA form, the CDR3 reads TGTGCCAGCACCACAGGGAATCAGCCCCAGCATTTT.

This sequence joins TRBV30 and TRBJ2-3; 14 bases align to TRBD2. The CDR3 loop spans 15 amino acids. Germline assignment: CDR1 GTSNPN and CDR2 SVGIG (reference sequence). V trimming: 4 bases; J trimming: 6 bases; junction bases outside the gene matches: 6. CDR3 protein: CAWNLGLAGVDTQYF. Written as DNA, the CDR3 is TGTGCCTGGAACTTGGGACTAGCGGGAGTGGATACGCAGTATTTT.

As DNA, the CDR3 is TGTGCCAGCAGCTTAGGGTCAGGTCTCCTCCACGAGCAGTACTTC. Translated, it gives CASSLGSGLLHEQYF. The chain has TRBV7-9 and TRBJ2-7, with D uncertain. Trimming left V 1 base short and J 5 bases short, with 15 bases between. The CDR3 is 15 amino acids. Germline-derived CDR1 and CDR2 are SEHNR and FQNEAQ (reference sequence). Complete variable domain (other parts from reference TRBV7-9 and TRBJ2-7): DTGVSQNPRHKITKRGQNVTFRCDPISEHNRLYWYRQTLGQGPEFLTYFQNEAQLEKSRLLSDRFSAERPKGSFSTLEIQRTEQGDSAMYLCASSLGSGLLHEQYFGPGTRLTVT.

V usage is TRBV28 and J usage is TRBJ2-7; D possibly matches TRBD1 or TRBD2 (5 bases each). V was cut by 1 base and J by 2 bases, with 12 bases left in between. Looked up from germline, CDR1 is MDHEN and CDR2 is SYDVKM. The CDR3 length is 15 residues. The CDR3 coding sequence is TGTGCCAGCAGTTTATTGGGGGTCGCCACCTACGAGCAGTACTTC. It specifies CASSLLGVATYEQYF.

The count of this clone is one. J is TRBJ1-5 and V is TRBV15, with D possibly TRBD1 on 6 matching bases. Trimming took off 5 bases at V and 9 bases at J, with 23 bases between the two ends. CDR3 length equals 16 residues. Germline CDR1 is LNHNV and CDR2 is YYDKDF (reference sequence). Here the CDR3 reads CATSPGVGTLFAPQHF. CDR3 coding DNA: TGTGCCACCAGCCCAGGGGTAGGGACCCTTTTTGCGCCCCAGCATTTT. The variable domain in full, completed from reference TRBV15 and TRBJ1-5, reads DAMVIQNPRYQVTQFGKPVTLSCSQTLNHNVMYWYQQKSSQAPKLLFHYYDKDFNNEADTPDNFQSRRPNTSFCFLDIRSPGLGDTAMYLCATSPGVGTLFAPQHFGDGTRLSIL.

The chain carries TRBV28 and TRBJ2-7; D may be TRBD2 (5 bases). The germline V gene encodes CDR1 MDHEN and CDR2 SYDVKM. The CDR3 covers 14 residues. V was pared by 6 bases and J by 5 bases, with 17 bases between. CDR3 DNA: TGTGCCAGCAGGGATCCCGGGGAAGGCAACGAGCAGTACTTC. It encodes CASRDPGEGNEQYF.

Worth noting for this clone: The junction and the germline gene differ at one end; a read error may be behind it. V is TRBV19 and J is TRBJ2-7, with 7 positions matching TRBD2. The CDR3 spans 16 residues. The germline gives CDR1 LNHDA, CDR2 SQIVND (reference sequence). In DNA form, the CDR3 reads TGTGTCAGTAGTCCGCTGGAGGCGGGAGATTCCTACGAGCAGTACTTC. Translating gives CVSSPLEAGDSYEQYF.

This clone occurred once. The CDR3 reads CASSSLGQGSDEQFF. CDR3 DNA sequence: TGTGCCAGCAGCTCTTTGGGACAGGGGTCCGATGAGCAGTTCTTC. The chain is built from TRBV7-6 and TRBJ2-1, with TRBD1 matching over 10 bases. After removal of 4 bases from V and 8 bases from J, the junction contained 8 bases not matched to a gene. The CDR3 has 15 residues. From germline, CDR1 is SGHVS and CDR2 FNYEAQ.

The CDR3, as DNA: TGTGCCAGCAGCACTAGTTTGATCGATACGCAGTATTTT. Translated, it gives CASSTSLIDTQYF. The chain carries TRBV7-9 and TRBJ2-3; TRBD2 might be the D (5 bases). The CDR3 has 13 amino acids. The germline CDR1 and CDR2 sequences are SEHNR and FQNEAQ (reference sequence). With 5 bases removed from V and 6 bases from J, the gap between germline ends came to 12 bases.

The CDR3 loop is CASSLLAVHNEQFF. In nucleotides, the CDR3 is TGTGCCAGCAGTTTACTAGCGGTGCACAATGAGCAGTTCTTC. V usage is TRBV27 and J usage is TRBJ2-1, with TRBD2 matching 7 bases. V lost 2 bases and J lost 5; bases outside the gene matches: 3. CDR1 is MNHEY and CDR2 is SMNVEV in the germline V gene (reference sequence). This CDR3 has 14 residues.

V usage is TRBV9 and J usage is TRBJ2-3; no definite D call. V was pared by 0 bases and J by 5 bases, with 13 bases between. Germline V gives CDR1 SGDLS, CDR2 YYNGEE. This CDR3 has 15 amino acids. Here the CDR3 DNA reads TGTGCCAGCAGCGTAGGTCGGGTCTCGGGAGATACGCAGTATTTT. It yields the protein CASSVGRVSGDTQYF.

This clone was seen just once. J is TRBJ1-1 and V is TRBV19; 9 nucleotides align to TRBD1. Germline trimming cut 6 bases from V and 3 bases from J; bases unmatched to any gene: 2. This CDR3 is built from 13 residues. Germline V gene sequence: CDR1 LNHDA, CDR2 SQIVND (reference sequence). The CDR3 nucleotides read TGTGCCAGTAGCACAGGGGGCCACACTGAAGCTTTCTTT. Residues: CASSTGGHTEAFF.

On this clone itself: Other DNA sequences from this sample encode an identical CDR3 as well. The genes are TRBV6-5 and TRBJ1-1; D is unresolved. CDR1 is MNHEY and CDR2 is SVGAGI in the germline V gene. The CDR3 length is 14 residues. The V end lost 0 bases, the J end lost 2 bases, and 7 bases lay between the germline ends. Here the CDR3 reads CASSYSGVNTEAFF. CDR3 DNA: TGTGCCAGCAGTTACTCCGGGGTTAACACTGAAGCTTTCTTT.

The V call is TRBV28, the J call TRBJ2-7, with 11 bases fitting TRBD2. CDR3 size: 14 residues. V lost 6 bases to trimming and J lost 6 bases; unmatched junction nucleotides: 7. CDR1 and CDR2 from the germline V gene are MDHEN and SYDVKM. Written as DNA, the CDR3 is TGTGCCAGCAGGGACGCCGGGACTAGCGGCGAGCAGTACTTC. It encodes CASRDAGTSGEQYF.

The V gene is TRBV28, the J gene TRBJ2-7; D is perhaps TRBD2 (5 bases). The CDR3 loop spans 15 amino acids. CDR1 MDHEN and CDR2 SYDVKM come from the germline V gene. V was pared by 6 bases and J by 7 bases, with 22 bases between. CDR3 residues: CASSPYLLEAGEQYF. The CDR3 DNA is TGTGCCAGCAGCCCTTATCTCCTGGAGGCTGGAGAGCAGTACTTC.

J is TRBJ1-1 and V is TRBV6-1; TRBD1 aligns across 7 bases. This CDR3 region has 17 residues. Germline V gene data show CDR1 as MNHNS and CDR2 as SASEGT. The V gene end was trimmed by 2 bases and the J gene end by 4 bases; junction bases not matched to a gene: 13. This CDR3 reads CASSESTGVVSVTEAFF. The CDR3 DNA reads as TGTGCCAGCAGTGAATCAACAGGGGTAGTGTCGGTCACTGAAGCTTTCTTT.

The chain links TRBV4-1 to TRBJ2-7; TRBD2 aligns across 10 bases. With 0 bases clipped from V and 6 bases from J, the junction kept 8 bases outside the gene matches. Germline V gene data show CDR1 as MGHRA and CDR2 as YSYEKL. The CDR3 loop spans 16 amino acids. This CDR3 is CASSQDLPSGRLEQYF. CDR3 DNA: TGCGCCAGCAGCCAAGATTTGCCTAGCGGGAGACTCGAGCAGTACTTC.

The chain employs TRBV19 and TRBJ2-5, with TRBD1 as a possible D gene (6 bases). The end of the DNA is better explained by TRBJ2-7, so the J call may be wrong. Germline V gives CDR1 LNHDA, CDR2 SQIVND (reference sequence). The CDR3 extends over 13 amino acids. The CDR3 protein is CASSMGHTYEQYF. Here the CDR3 DNA reads TGTGCCAGTAGTATGGGACATACCTACGAGCAGTACTTC.